This TCR beta chain appears in the sequencing data of a study of shared clonotypes between healthy human individuals. About the study: Plates per donor: three CD4 naive, three CD4 memory, two CD8 naive, one CD8 memory. Findings and caveats of the study: Sequencing depth was predicted to influence how clonotypes are shared among donors. A handful of donors had 5% to 6.5% of their naive CD4 clonotypes in common.

Germline V lookup: CDR1 LNHDA, CDR2 SQIVND (reference sequence). This CDR3 region has 13 residues. V was cut by 5 bases and J by 6 bases, with 11 bases left in between. This clone was detected once. Its antigen remains unknown. Assay execution took place at the deep level. TCRdb's table, derived via immunoSEQ multiplex PCR, lists solely in-frame clones and lacks some. The sample lists roughly 700,000 clones, about 74% occurring once. The sequence derives from a woman aged 25 to 39 in good health. Sequencing used memory CD4+ T cells sorted from blood. Subset: CD45RA-negative fraction. The chain has TRBV19 and TRBJ1-5; D gene uncertain. The CDR3 spells CASSAQVSQPQHF. The CDR3 bases are TGTGCCAGTAGTGCCCAGGTTAGTCAGCCCCAGCATTTT.